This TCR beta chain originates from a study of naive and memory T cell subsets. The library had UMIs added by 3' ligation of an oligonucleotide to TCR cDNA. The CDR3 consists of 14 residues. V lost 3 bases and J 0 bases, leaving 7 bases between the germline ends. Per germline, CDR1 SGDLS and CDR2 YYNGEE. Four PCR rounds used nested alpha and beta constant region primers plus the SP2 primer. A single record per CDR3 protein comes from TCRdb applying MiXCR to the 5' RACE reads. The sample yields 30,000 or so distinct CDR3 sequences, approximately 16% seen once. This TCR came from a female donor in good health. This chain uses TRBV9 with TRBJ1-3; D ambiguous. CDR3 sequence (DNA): TGTGCCAGCAGCGCCAGCAGCTCTGGAAACACCATATATTTT. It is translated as CASSASSSGNTIYF. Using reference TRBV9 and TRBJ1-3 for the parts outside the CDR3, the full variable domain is DSGVTQTPKHLITATGQRVTLRCSPRSGDLSVYWYQQSLDQGLQFLIQYYNGEERAKGNILERFSAQQFPDLHSELNLSSLELGDSALYFCASSASSSGNTIYFGEGSWLTVV.